This TCR beta chain was captured in a study of cytomegalovirus exposure and HLA in healthy donors. Whole-study results and caveats: In a later analysis, a missense DCLRE1C variant was linked to TCR beta V- and J-gene trimming. Per a later analysis, HLA-associated TCR beta chains showed more clonal expansion than other, equally common TCR beta chains.

PCR involved 60 Vbeta and 13 Jbeta primers. TCRdb's copy holds only in-frame clones and misses some; the assay was immunoSEQ multiplex PCR. The data contain about 130,000 clones, over 70% of them singletons. The CDR3 is 14 amino acids. The germline V and J ends were trimmed by 1 base and 9 bases, with 13 bases remaining between them. The germline V gene encodes CDR1 LGHNA and CDR2 YSLEER. This clone has only one observation. What it binds is not known. This sequence was found in a man aged 30 to 39 in good health and CMV-seronegative. The chain has TRBV4-3 and TRBJ2-1; weak D call: TRBD1 (5 bases). Specimen: PBMCs. CDR3 in amino acids: CASSQAGSRSEQFF. The CDR3 nucleotides read TGCGCCAGCAGCCAAGCAGGGTCTCGGAGTGAGCAGTTCTTC.